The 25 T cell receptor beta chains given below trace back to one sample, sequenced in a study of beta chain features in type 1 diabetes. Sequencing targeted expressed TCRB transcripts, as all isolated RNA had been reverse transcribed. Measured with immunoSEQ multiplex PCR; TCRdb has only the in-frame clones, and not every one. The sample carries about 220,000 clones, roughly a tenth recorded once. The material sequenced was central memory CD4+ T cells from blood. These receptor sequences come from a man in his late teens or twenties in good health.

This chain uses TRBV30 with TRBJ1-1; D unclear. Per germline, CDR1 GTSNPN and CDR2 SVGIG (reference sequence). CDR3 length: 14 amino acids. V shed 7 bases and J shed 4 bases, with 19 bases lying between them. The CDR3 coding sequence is TGTGCCTTGACTACCGGGAAACTCGTCACTGAAGCTTTCTTT. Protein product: CALTTGKLVTEAFF. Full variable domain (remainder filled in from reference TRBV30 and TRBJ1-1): SQTIHQWPATLVQPVGSPLSLECTVEGTSNPNLYWYRQAAGRGLQLLFYSVGIGQISSEVPQNLSASRPQDRQFILSSKKLLLSDSGFYLCALTTGKLVTEAFFGQGTRLTVV.

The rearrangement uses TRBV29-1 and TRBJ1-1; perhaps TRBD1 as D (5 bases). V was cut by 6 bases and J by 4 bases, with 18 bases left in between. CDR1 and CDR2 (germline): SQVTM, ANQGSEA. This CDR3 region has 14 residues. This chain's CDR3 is CSVLTSVGATEAFF. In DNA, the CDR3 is TGCAGCGTGTTGACATCGGTTGGGGCCACTGAAGCTTTCTTT. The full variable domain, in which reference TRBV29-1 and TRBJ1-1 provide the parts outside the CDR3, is SAVISQKPSRDICQRGTSLTIQCQVDSQVTMMFWYRQQPGQSLTLIATANQGSEATYESGFVIDKFPISRPNLTFSTLTVSNMSPEDSSIYLCSVLTSVGATEAFFGQGTRLTVV.

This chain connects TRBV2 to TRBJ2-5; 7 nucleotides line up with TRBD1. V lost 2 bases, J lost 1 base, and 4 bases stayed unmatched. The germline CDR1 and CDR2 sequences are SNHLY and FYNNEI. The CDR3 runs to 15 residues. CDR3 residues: CASSERDSIQETQYF. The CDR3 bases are TGTGCCAGCAGTGAACGGGACAGTATCCAAGAGACCCAGTACTTC.

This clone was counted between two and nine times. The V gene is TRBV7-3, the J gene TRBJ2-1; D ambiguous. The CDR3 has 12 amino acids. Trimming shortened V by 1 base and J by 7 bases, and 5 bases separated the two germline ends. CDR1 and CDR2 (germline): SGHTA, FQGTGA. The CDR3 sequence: CASSLKGNEQFF. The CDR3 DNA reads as TGTGCCAGCAGCTTAAAAGGAAATGAGCAGTTCTTC.

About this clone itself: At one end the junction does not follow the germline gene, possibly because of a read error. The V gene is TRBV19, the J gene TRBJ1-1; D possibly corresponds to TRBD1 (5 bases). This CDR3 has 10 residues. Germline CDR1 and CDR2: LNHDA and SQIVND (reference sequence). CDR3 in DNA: TGCACCAGGGAGAACACTGAAGCTTTCTTT. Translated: CTRENTEAFF.

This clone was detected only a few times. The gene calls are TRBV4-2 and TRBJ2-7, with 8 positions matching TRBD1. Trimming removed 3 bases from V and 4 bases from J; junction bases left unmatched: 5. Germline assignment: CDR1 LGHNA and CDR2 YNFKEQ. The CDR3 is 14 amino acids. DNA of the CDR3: TGTGCCAGCAGCCAGCACCGGGACAGGTACGAGCAGTACTTC. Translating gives CASSQHRDRYEQYF.

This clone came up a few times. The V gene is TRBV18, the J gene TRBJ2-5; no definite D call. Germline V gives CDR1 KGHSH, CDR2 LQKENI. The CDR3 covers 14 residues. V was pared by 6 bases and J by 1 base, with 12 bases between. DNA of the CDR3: TGTGCCAGCTCTTACCGACAATCCCAAGAGACCCAGTACTTC. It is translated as CASSYRQSQETQYF.

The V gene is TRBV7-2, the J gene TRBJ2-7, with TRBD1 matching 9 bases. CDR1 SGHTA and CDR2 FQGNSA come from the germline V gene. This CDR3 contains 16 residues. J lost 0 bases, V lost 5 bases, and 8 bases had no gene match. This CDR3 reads CASSQSGQGISYEQYF. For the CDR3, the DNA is TGTGCCAGCAGCCAATCGGGACAGGGAATCTCCTACGAGCAGTACTTC.

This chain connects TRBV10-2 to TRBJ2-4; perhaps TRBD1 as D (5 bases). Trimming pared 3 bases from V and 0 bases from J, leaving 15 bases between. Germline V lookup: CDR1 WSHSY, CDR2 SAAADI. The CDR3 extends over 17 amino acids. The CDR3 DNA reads TGCGCCAGCAGTGAAGGGGTTCGAACTTCAGCCAAAAACATTCAGTACTTC. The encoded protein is CASSEGVRTSAKNIQYF.

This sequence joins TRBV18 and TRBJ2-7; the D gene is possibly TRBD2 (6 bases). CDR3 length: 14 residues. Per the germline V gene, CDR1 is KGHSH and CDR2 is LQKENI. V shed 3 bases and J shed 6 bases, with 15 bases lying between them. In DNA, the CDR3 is TGTGCCAGCTCACCCCCCCGGGGGATGGTCGAGCAGTACTTC. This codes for CASSPPRGMVEQYF.

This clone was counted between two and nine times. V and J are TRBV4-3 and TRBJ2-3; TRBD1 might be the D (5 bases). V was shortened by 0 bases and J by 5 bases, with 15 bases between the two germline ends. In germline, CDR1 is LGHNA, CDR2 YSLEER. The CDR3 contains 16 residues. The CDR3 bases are TGCGCCAGCAGCCAAGATCGAACAGGTTCGGGAGATACGCAGTATTTT. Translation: CASSQDRTGSGDTQYF.

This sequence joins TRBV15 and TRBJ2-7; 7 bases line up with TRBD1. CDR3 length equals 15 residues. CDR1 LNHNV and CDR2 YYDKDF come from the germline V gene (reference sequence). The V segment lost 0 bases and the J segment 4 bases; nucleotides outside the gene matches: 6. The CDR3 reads CATSRETGEFYEQYF. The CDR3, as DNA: TGTGCCACCAGCAGAGAAACAGGGGAGTTTTACGAGCAGTACTTC.

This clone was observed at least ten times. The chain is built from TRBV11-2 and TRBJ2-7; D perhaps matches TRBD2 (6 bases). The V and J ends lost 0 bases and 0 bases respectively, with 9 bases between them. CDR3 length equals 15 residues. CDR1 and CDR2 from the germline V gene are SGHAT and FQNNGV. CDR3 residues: CASSLDSGSSYEQYF. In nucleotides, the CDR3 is TGTGCCAGCAGCTTAGACTCCGGGAGCTCCTACGAGCAGTACTTC.

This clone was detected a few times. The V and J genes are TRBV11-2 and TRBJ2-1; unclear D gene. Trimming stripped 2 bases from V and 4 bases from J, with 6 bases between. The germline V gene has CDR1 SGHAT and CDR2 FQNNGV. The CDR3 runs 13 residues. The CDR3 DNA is TGTGCCAGCAGCTTATTACAGTACAATGAGCAGTTCTTC. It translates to CASSLLQYNEQFF. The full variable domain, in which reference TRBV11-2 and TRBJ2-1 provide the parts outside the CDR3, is EAGVAQSPRYKIIEKRQSVAFWCNPISGHATLYWYQQILGQGPKLLIQFQNNGVVDDSQLPKDRFSAERLKGVDSTLKIQPAKLEDSAVYLCASSLLQYNEQFFGPGTRLTVL.

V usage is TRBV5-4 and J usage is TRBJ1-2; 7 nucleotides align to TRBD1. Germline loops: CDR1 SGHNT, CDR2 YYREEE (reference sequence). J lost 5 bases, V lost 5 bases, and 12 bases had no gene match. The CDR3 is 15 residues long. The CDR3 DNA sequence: TGTGCCAGCAGAGACCTCGACAGGGAATCTTATGGCTACACCTTC. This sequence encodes CASRDLDRESYGYTF.

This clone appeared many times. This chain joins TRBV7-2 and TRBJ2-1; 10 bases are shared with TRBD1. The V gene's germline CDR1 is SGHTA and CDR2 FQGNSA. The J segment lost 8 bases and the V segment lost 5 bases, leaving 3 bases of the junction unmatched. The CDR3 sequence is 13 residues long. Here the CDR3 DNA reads TGTGCCAGCAGCCCTGACAGGGGGCATGAGCAGTTCTTC. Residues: CASSPDRGHEQFF.

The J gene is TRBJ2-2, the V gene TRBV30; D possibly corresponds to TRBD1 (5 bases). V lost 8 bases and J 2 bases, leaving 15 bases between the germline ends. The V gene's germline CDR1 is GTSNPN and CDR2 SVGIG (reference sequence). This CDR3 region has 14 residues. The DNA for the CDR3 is TGTGCCCGTCGCCAGGACACCAACACCGGGGAGCTGTTTTTT. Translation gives CARRQDTNTGELFF.

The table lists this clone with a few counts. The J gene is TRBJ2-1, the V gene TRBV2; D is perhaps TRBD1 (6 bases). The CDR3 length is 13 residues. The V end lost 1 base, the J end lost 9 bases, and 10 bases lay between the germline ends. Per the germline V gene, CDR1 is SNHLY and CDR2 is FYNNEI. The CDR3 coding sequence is TGTGCCAGCAGTGAAGAGGGGGTGGGTGAGCAGTTCTTC. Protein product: CASSEEGVGEQFF.

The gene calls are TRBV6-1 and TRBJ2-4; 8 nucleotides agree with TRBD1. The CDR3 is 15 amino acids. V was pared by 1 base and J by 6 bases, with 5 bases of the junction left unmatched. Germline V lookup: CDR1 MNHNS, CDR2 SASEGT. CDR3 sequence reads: CASSEGDRWGNIQYF. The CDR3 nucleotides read TGTGCCAGCAGTGAAGGGGACAGGTGGGGAAACATTCAGTACTTC.

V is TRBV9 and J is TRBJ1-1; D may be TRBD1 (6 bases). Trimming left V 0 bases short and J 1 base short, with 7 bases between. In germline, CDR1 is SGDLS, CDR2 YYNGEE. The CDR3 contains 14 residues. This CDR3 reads CASSVATGNTEAFF. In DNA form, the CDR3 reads TGTGCCAGCAGCGTAGCGACAGGGAACACTGAAGCTTTCTTT.

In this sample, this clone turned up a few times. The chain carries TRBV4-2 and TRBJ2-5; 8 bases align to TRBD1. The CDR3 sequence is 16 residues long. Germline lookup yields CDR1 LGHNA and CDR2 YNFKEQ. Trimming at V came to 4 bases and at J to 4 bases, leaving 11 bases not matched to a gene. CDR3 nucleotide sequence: TGTGCCAGCAGCCCTTCTGTAGGGACAGGCCTAGAGACCCAGTACTTC. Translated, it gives CASSPSVGTGLETQYF.

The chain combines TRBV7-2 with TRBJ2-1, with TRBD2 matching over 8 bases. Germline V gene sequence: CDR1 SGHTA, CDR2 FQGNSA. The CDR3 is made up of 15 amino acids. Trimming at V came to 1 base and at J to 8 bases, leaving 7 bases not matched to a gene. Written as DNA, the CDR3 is TGTGCCAGCAGCTTAGATCTAAGCGGGAGTTATGAGCAGTTCTTC. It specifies CASSLDLSGSYEQFF.

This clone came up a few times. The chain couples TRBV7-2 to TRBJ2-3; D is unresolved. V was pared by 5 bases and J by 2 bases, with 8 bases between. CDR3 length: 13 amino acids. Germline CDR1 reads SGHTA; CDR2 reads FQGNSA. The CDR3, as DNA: TGTGCCAGCAGCCAAGGACCCACAGATACGCAGTATTTT. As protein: CASSQGPTDTQYF.

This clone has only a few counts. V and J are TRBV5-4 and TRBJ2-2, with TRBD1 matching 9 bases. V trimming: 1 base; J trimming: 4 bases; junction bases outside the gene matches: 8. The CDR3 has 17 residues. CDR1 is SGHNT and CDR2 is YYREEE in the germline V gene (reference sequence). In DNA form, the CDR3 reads TGTGCCAGCAGCTTGTGGGGGACAGGGAGTGTCACCGGGGAGCTGTTTTTT. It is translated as CASSLWGTGSVTGELFF.

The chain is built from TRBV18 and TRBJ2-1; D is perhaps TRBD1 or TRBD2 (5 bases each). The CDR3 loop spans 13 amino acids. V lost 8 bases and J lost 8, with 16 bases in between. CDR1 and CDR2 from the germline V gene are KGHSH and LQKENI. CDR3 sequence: CASLPGATDEQFF. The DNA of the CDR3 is TGTGCCAGCCTCCCCGGGGCAACCGATGAGCAGTTCTTC.